These 12 T cell receptor beta chains share one sample of origin, sequenced in a study of blood T cell repertoires in COVID-19. Produced via immunoSEQ multiplex PCR; TCRdb's table is partial and in-frame only. Here the sample spans 300,000 to 450,000 clones, approximately 89% being singletons. Material: peripheral blood. The receptors were gathered from a woman in her sixties with COVID-19, enrolled during active disease.

Regarding this clone: Distinct nucleotide sequences in the sample also encode this CDR3. The V call is TRBV9, the J call TRBJ1-1; 9 bases are a match to TRBD1. Germline trimming cut 3 bases from V and 2 bases from J; bases unmatched to any gene: 2. Germline V gene data show CDR1 as SGDLS and CDR2 as YYNGEE. CDR3 length: 14 amino acids. CDR3: CASSAGQGNTEAFF. The CDR3 DNA is TGTGCCAGCAGCGCGGGACAGGGAAACACTGAAGCTTTCTTT.

This clone was seen a single time. The chain couples TRBV11-2 to TRBJ1-4; TRBD1 agrees at 7 bases. The CDR3 has 15 residues. With 4 bases clipped from V and 8 bases from J, the junction kept 10 bases outside the gene matches. The germline gives CDR1 SGHAT, CDR2 FQNNGV. The CDR3 nucleotides read TGTGCCAGCAGCTCTCGGGACAGTATTCACGAAAAACTGTTTTTT. This translates into CASSSRDSIHEKLFF.

The V gene is TRBV19, the J gene TRBJ1-1, with 8 bases identical to TRBD1. The CDR3 is 13 residues long. V lost 6 bases, J lost 5 bases, and 5 bases stayed unmatched. Germline V gene sequence: CDR1 LNHDA, CDR2 SQIVND (reference sequence). The CDR3 DNA sequence: TGTGCCAGTAGATCAACAGGGGGAACTGAAGCTTTCTTT. Its protein product is CASRSTGGTEAFF.

V usage is TRBV19 and J usage is TRBJ1-2; 8 bases agree with TRBD1. CDR1 and CDR2 from the germline V gene are LNHDA and SQIVND (reference sequence). The CDR3 runs to 14 residues. Losses at the gene ends were 5 bases for V and 3 bases for J; bases not matched to a gene: 5. CDR3 nucleotide sequence: TGTGCCAGTAGTCCGCGGGACAGGTACTATGGCTACACCTTC. Translating it yields CASSPRDRYYGYTF. Together with reference TRBV19 and TRBJ1-2, the CDR3 gives the full variable domain: DGGITQSPKYLFRKEGQNVTLSCEQNLNHDAMYWYRQDPGQGLRLIYYSQIVNDFQKGDIAEGYSVSREKKESFPLTVTSAQKNPTAFYLCASSPRDRYYGYTFGSGTRLTVV.

This clone was recorded once. The CDR3 spells CASSEALGPAAFF. CDR3 nucleotide sequence: TGTGCCAGCAGTGAAGCGCTGGGGCCGGCTGCTTTCTTT. The V call is TRBV2, the J call TRBJ1-1, with D perhaps matching TRBD1 (5 bases). Trimming cost V 0 bases and J 11 bases, with 13 bases left between them. The CDR3 has 13 amino acids. Germline V gives CDR1 SNHLY, CDR2 FYNNEI.

The chain uses TRBV11-1 and TRBJ1-2, with 8 bases that match TRBD1. Germline V gene lookup returns CDR1 SGHAT and CDR2 FQDESV (reference sequence). J was trimmed by 2 bases and V by 5 bases; bases with no gene match: 7. This CDR3 contains 15 residues. This CDR3 reads CASSRDRGLNYGYTF. CDR3 in DNA: TGTGCCAGCAGCCGTGACAGGGGCCTGAACTATGGCTACACCTTC.

The rearrangement uses TRBV19 and TRBJ1-5; D remains unclear. The CDR3 covers 15 residues. The germline V gene encodes CDR1 LNHDA and CDR2 SQIVND (reference sequence). Deletions cut 7 bases from V and 0 bases from J, with 13 bases between. The CDR3 sequence is CASISTGNSNQPQHF. The CDR3 DNA follows: TGTGCCAGTATCTCAACGGGTAATAGCAATCAGCCCCAGCATTTT.

The chain couples TRBV14 to TRBJ1-1; 9 bases fit TRBD1. Looked up from germline, CDR1 is SGHDN and CDR2 is FVKESK. V lost 4 bases, J lost 3 bases, and 6 bases stayed unmatched. The CDR3 runs to 15 residues. The CDR3 loop reads CASSPPGQGHTEAFF. The CDR3 nucleotides read TGTGCCAGCAGCCCTCCGGGACAGGGCCACACTGAAGCTTTCTTT. The full variable domain, with the rest looked up from reference TRBV14 and TRBJ1-1, is EAGVTQFPSHSVIEKGQTVTLRCDPISGHDNLYWYRRVMGKEIKFLLHFVKESKQDESGMPNNRFLAERTGGTYSTLKVQPAELEDSGVYFCASSPPGQGHTEAFFGQGTRLTVV.

The rearrangement joins TRBV3-1 (or the pseudogene TRBV3-2) to TRBJ1-3; D unclear. The V end was cut by 4 bases, the J end by 4 bases, with 14 bases between. Germline V gene sequence: CDR1 LGHDT, CDR2 YNNKEL (reference sequence). CDR3 length equals 15 residues. The CDR3 DNA reads as TGTGCCAGCAGCCTGATAGGGAGCGCGGGAAACACCATATATTTT. This codes for CASSLIGSAGNTIYF.

J is TRBJ2-5 and V is TRBV6-5; 7 bases line up with TRBD2. Germline V gene sequence: CDR1 MNHEY, CDR2 SVGAGI. V lost 0 bases and J lost 1; bases outside the gene matches: 2. This CDR3 has 15 amino acids. The CDR3 bases are TGTGCCAGCAGTTACTCTGGGAGGGTCCAAGAGACCCAGTACTTC. This sequence encodes CASSYSGRVQETQYF.

As to this clone: One junction end does not reproduce the germline sequence, and a read error may be involved. The chain joins TRBV6-5 to TRBJ1-3; tentatively, D is TRBD1 (5 bases). Looked up from germline, CDR1 is MNHEY and CDR2 is SVGAGI. CDR3 length: 12 residues. CDR3 nucleotide sequence: TGTGCCAGCAGTTCCGGGGGAAACACCATACATTTT. It encodes CASSSGGNTIHF.

This clone was observed a single time. The chain employs TRBV9 and TRBJ2-1, with 9 bases matching TRBD1. CDR1 is SGDLS and CDR2 is YYNGEE in the germline V gene. This CDR3 is 16 amino acids long. The junction had 11 bases not matched to a gene; V was cut back by 3 bases and J by 7 bases. CDR3 DNA: TGTGCCAGCAGCGGGGACAGGGAAAGTTCCTGGAATGAGCAGTTCTTC. Protein: CASSGDRESSWNEQFF. The full variable domain, with the rest looked up from reference TRBV9 and TRBJ2-1, is DSGVTQTPKHLITATGQRVTLRCSPRSGDLSVYWYQQSLDQGLQFLIQYYNGEERAKGNILERFSAQQFPDLHSELNLSSLELGDSALYFCASSGDRESSWNEQFFGPGTRLTVL.